This passage covers 21 T cell receptor beta chains from one sample sequenced in a study of vaccination effects on CD4 cells after COVID-19. The antigens of these receptors remain unknown. Viral peptide pool expansion of antigen-specific CD4+ T cells preceded sequencing in the ViraFEST assay. Culture proceeded for under twelve days, and CD4+ T cells were then isolated. Vaccine administered to participants consisted of two doses of either BNT162b2 or mRNA-1273. Assay used: immunoSEQ multiplex PCR; TCRdb lists only in-frame clones, some missing. The sample shows some 74,000 clones, about 80% of them seen only once. This sample comprised CD4+ T cells from PBMCs cultured with HCoV-229E spike peptides, obtained after COVID-19 vaccination. The receptor source for this set is a human donor who received a COVID-19 vaccine.

This clone has only a few counts. This rearrangement joins TRBV7-9 to TRBJ1-2, with a tentative D call TRBD1 (5 bases). V gave up 5 bases and J gave up 4 bases, with 14 bases separating them. Germline CDR1 reads SEHNR; CDR2 reads FQNEAQ (reference sequence). The CDR3 length is 14 residues. Here the CDR3 DNA reads TGTGCCAGCAGCCTCCCGGGGGACGGCTATGGCTACACCTTC. It codes for CASSLPGDGYGYTF.

The gene calls are TRBV5-6 and TRBJ2-1; 12 bases agree with TRBD2. CDR3 length: 18 residues. Germline CDR1 is SGHDT and CDR2 is YYEEEE. V dropped 3 bases and J dropped 8; count of bases not matched to a gene: 15. CDR3 in DNA: TGTGCCAGCAGCTCACCTACGGTAACTAGCGGGGGGTTGGATGAGCAGTTCTTC. Encoded protein: CASSSPTVTSGGLDEQFF.

V and J are TRBV18 and TRBJ2-5; 8 nucleotides align to TRBD2. Germline assignment: CDR1 KGHSH and CDR2 LQKENI. Germline trimming cut 1 base from V and 1 base from J; bases unmatched to any gene: 5. This CDR3 spans 16 amino acids. The CDR3 region is CASSPRVAGSQETQYF. The CDR3 DNA reads as TGTGCCAGCTCACCACGAGTAGCGGGGAGCCAAGAGACCCAGTACTTC.

J is TRBJ2-5 and V is TRBV6-5; D perhaps matches TRBD2 (6 bases). Per germline, CDR1 MNHEY and CDR2 SVGAGI. V lost 6 bases, J lost 2 bases, and 16 bases lay in between. The CDR3 extends over 15 amino acids. This CDR3 is CASSTPGGIQETQYF. CDR3 bases: TGTGCCAGCAGCACCCCCGGGGGAATACAAGAGACCCAGTACTTC.

This chain uses TRBV5-1 with TRBJ2-7, with D hard to call. Trimming removed 0 bases from V and 1 base from J, with 5 bases in between. Germline values: CDR1 SGHRS, CDR2 YFSETQ. This CDR3 has 13 residues. CDR3 protein: CASSLVHSYEQYV. The CDR3 region has the DNA TGCGCCAGCAGCTTGGTACATTCCTACGAGCAGTACGTC.

The chain is built from TRBV25-1 and TRBJ1-2; 8 bases match TRBD1. Per germline, CDR1 MGHDK and CDR2 SYGVNS. V trimming: 2 bases; J trimming: 1 base; junction bases outside the gene matches: 3. The CDR3 is 15 amino acids. The CDR3 coding sequence is TGTGCCAGCAGTGAACCAGGGGGCCTTAACTATGGCTACACCTTC. Its protein product is CASSEPGGLNYGYTF.

The V call is TRBV5-1, the J call TRBJ1-3; D perhaps matches TRBD1 (5 bases). Between the trimmed V and J ends, which lost 4 bases and 0 bases, there was a span of 14 bases. The CDR3 has 16 residues. Germline CDR1 is SGHRS and CDR2 is YFSETQ. The CDR3 is CASSVGLTHSGNTIYF. The DNA of the CDR3 is TGCGCCAGCAGCGTGGGACTGACACACTCTGGAAACACCATATATTTT.

CDR3 sequence (DNA): TGCGCCAGCAGCTTGACGGCAGGCGCTTACAATGAGCAGTTCTTC. It yields the protein CASSLTAGAYNEQFF. The chain carries TRBV5-1 and TRBJ2-1, with D uncertain. The CDR3 contains 15 residues. From germline, CDR1 is SGHRS and CDR2 YFSETQ. Trimming stripped 1 base from V and 4 bases from J, with 12 bases between.

The chain recombines TRBV12-5 with TRBJ2-1; no firm D call. Per germline, CDR1 LGHNT and CDR2 FRNRAP. This CDR3 comprises 16 residues. Deletions cut 1 base from V and 1 base from J, with 11 bases between. CDR3 DNA sequence: TGTGCTAGTGGTTTGGGGAGCATACTATCCTACAATGAGCAGTTCTTC. Protein: CASGLGSILSYNEQFF. The variable domain in full, completed from reference TRBV12-5 and TRBJ2-1, reads DARVTQTPRHKVTEMGQEVTMRCQPILGHNTVFWYRQTMMQGLELLAYFRNRAPLDDSGMPKDRFSAEMPDATLATLKIQPSEPRDSAVYFCASGLGSILSYNEQFFGPGTRLTVL.

The CDR3, as DNA: TGTGCCAGCAGCCCGGCGGGGGCCCGTTCAGAGACCCAGTACTTC. Translating it yields CASSPAGARSETQYF. J is TRBJ2-5 and V is TRBV3-1 (or the pseudogene TRBV3-2); a possible D gene is TRBD2 (7 bases). The CDR3 consists of 15 residues. Germline V gene data show CDR1 as LGHDT and CDR2 as YNNKEL (reference sequence). V gave up 4 bases and J gave up 4 bases, with 16 bases separating them.

The sample holds a few counts of this clone. V is TRBV7-2 and J is TRBJ1-2; D gene uncertain. V lost 5 bases, J lost 3 bases, and 10 bases lay in between. Germline lookup yields CDR1 SGHTA and CDR2 FQGNSA. This CDR3 region has 13 residues. The chain's CDR3 is CASSQDRDYGYTF. Written as DNA, the CDR3 is TGTGCCAGCAGCCAAGATCGGGACTATGGCTACACCTTC.

The rearrangement uses TRBV5-1 and TRBJ2-5, with 11 bases identical to TRBD1. Losses at the gene ends were 4 bases for V and 5 bases for J; bases not matched to a gene: 10. The CDR3 totals 16 residues. Per germline, CDR1 SGHRS and CDR2 YFSETQ. The CDR3 reads CASSPGTGGFLETQYF. In nucleotides, the CDR3 is TGCGCCAGCAGCCCCGGGACAGGGGGATTTTTGGAGACCCAGTACTTC.

The chain is built from TRBV2 and TRBJ2-7, with D perhaps TRBD1 (6 bases). The V gene's germline CDR1 is SNHLY and CDR2 FYNNEI. The CDR3 covers 15 residues. The V end was cut by 3 bases, the J end by 3 bases, with 15 bases between. This CDR3 reads CASSDLGTKVYEQYV. In nucleotides, the CDR3 is TGTGCCAGCAGTGATTTAGGGACAAAAGTCTACGAGCAGTACGTC.

This chain connects TRBV4-1 to TRBJ1-1; D remains ambiguous. Germline CDR1 is MGHRA and CDR2 is YSYEKL. The CDR3 consists of 14 residues. V was clipped by 4 bases and J by 2 bases, with 11 bases between them. CDR3 region: CASSPPNSNTEAFF. In DNA form, the CDR3 reads TGCGCCAGCAGCCCACCTAACAGCAACACTGAAGCTTTCTTT.

In this sample, this clone turned up a few times. The V gene is TRBV3-1 (or the pseudogene TRBV3-2), the J gene TRBJ2-1; 11 positions match TRBD2. From germline, CDR1 is LGHDT and CDR2 YNNKEL (reference sequence). The CDR3 spans 15 residues. With 5 bases clipped from V and 8 bases from J, the junction kept 8 bases outside the gene matches. For the CDR3, the DNA is TGTGCCAGCAGCATAGCGGGGGGGCGTCGCGATGAGCAGTTCTTC. Amino acids: CASSIAGGRRDEQFF.

This clone occurred once. This rearrangement joins TRBV5-1 to TRBJ1-4, with TRBD1 matching over 10 bases. Trimming took 5 bases from V and 2 from J; bases not matched to a gene: 9. Germline V gives CDR1 SGHRS, CDR2 YFSETQ. This CDR3 has 17 amino acids. The CDR3 nucleotides read TGCGCCAGCAGAACGACAGGGGGCGCGGCGACTAATGAAAAACTGTTTTTT. This encodes CASRTTGGAATNEKLFF.

This clone was recorded only once. The gene calls are TRBV29-1 and TRBJ2-5; D is perhaps TRBD2 (5 bases). The V end was cut by 2 bases, the J end by 6 bases, with 10 bases between. The CDR3 has 12 residues. Germline CDR1 reads SQVTM; CDR2 reads ANQGSEA. In DNA form, the CDR3 reads TGCAGCGTTGAATCGGGGTCCCAGACCCAGTACTTC. It is translated as CSVESGSQTQYF.

This chain links TRBV10-2 with TRBJ2-3; D is unclear. The V and J ends lost 3 bases and 2 bases respectively, with 9 bases between them. Germline V CDR1 and CDR2: WSHSY, SAAADI. CDR3 length: 14 amino acids. The DNA of the CDR3 is TGCGCCAGCAGTGACTCCTTATACACAGATACGCAGTATTTT. This gives the protein CASSDSLYTDTQYF.

The chain carries TRBV19 and TRBJ1-5; no clear D gene. The CDR3 covers 17 residues. V lost 5 bases, J lost 1 base, and 18 bases lay in between. Germline V lookup: CDR1 LNHDA, CDR2 SQIVND (reference sequence). The CDR3 nucleotides read TGTGCCAGTAGTCCTCCCAGGTGGGATGGGAGCAATCAGCCCCAGCATTTT. It is translated as CASSPPRWDGSNQPQHF.

The CDR3 DNA is TGCGCCAGCAGCCTAGGGACGGAGGGAGGGGAGCAGTTCTTC. Protein sequence: CASSLGTEGGEQFF. The chain combines TRBV5-1 with TRBJ2-1; 7 nucleotides agree with TRBD2. The CDR3 loop spans 14 amino acids. The J segment lost 10 bases and the V segment lost 4 bases, leaving 11 bases of the junction unmatched. CDR1 is SGHRS and CDR2 is YFSETQ in the germline V gene.

The J gene is TRBJ1-2, the V gene TRBV6-5; 10 nucleotides align to TRBD1. Per germline, CDR1 MNHEY and CDR2 SVGAGI. The CDR3 length is 14 residues. V was clipped by 2 bases and J by 4 bases; unmatched bases: 1. The CDR3 coding sequence is TGTGCCAGCAGTTACAGGACAGGGGGCTATGGCTACACCTTC. Amino acid sequence: CASSYRTGGYGYTF.